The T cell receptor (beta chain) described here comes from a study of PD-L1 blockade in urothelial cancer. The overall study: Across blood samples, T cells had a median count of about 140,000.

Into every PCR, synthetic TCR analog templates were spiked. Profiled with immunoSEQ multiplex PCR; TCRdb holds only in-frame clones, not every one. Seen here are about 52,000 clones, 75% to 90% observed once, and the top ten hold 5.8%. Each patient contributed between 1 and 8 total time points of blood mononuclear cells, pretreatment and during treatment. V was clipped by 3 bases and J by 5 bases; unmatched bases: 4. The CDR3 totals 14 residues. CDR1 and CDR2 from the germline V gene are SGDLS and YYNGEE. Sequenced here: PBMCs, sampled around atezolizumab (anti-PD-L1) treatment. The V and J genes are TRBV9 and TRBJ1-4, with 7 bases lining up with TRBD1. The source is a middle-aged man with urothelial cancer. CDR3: CASSGSGGNEKLFF. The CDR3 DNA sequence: TGTGCCAGCAGCGGTTCAGGGGGAAATGAAAAACTGTTTTTT.